This T cell receptor beta chain was sequenced during a study of PD-L1 blockade in urothelial cancer. Turning to the study itself: Among blood samples, the median T cell count was some 140,000.

Whole-study results and caveats: Better survival was predicted when blood TCR clonality before treatment fell below the median.

Synthetic analogs of TCR templates were spiked into every PCR. Method: immunoSEQ multiplex PCR; TCRdb's copy keeps in-frame clones and lacks some. The profile shows just over 35,000 clones, 84% of them singletons. Time point here: peripheral blood 6 weeks after treatment start. Every patient provided from 1 to 8 samples, collected pretreatment and on-treatment. As regards this clone: Its target is not known. The same CDR3 is also encoded by other DNA sequences in this sample.

Germline values: CDR1 GTSNPN, CDR2 SVGIG (reference sequence). This CDR3 has 16 amino acids. Trimming shortened V by 5 bases and J by 6 bases, and 23 bases separated the two germline ends. The sample here was PBMCs, taken around atezolizumab (anti-PD-L1) treatment. The sequence was collected from a man in his forties with urothelial cancer. The chain recombines TRBV30 with TRBJ2-1, with D maybe TRBD2 (7 bases). The CDR3: CAWAGRASARGNEQFF. DNA of the CDR3: TGTGCCTGGGCTGGGAGGGCTAGCGCCAGGGGCAATGAGCAGTTCTTC.